A selection of T cell receptor beta chains follows, all from one sample in a study of shared clonotypes between healthy human individuals. Profiling relied on immunoSEQ multiplex PCR, and the TCRdb table lists in-frame clones only, not all of them. The sample records around 650,000 clones, roughly 96% being singletons. Sequences were obtained from naive CD8+ T cells sorted from blood. All receptors derive from a woman aged 25 to 39 in good health. Both conserved end residues are part of each CDR3. The order of the fields is clone size, D gene, J gene, V gene, CDR3 protein, CDR3 DNA. A D gene is named only where the DNA matches it firmly. The size of a clone is reported for some rows only, either as once, few or many, or as a class for expanded clones.

clone size: -; D gene: -; J gene: TRBJ2-7; V gene: TRBV9; CDR3 protein: CASSVANRAVVGEQYF; CDR3 DNA: TGTGCCAGCAGCGTAGCTAACAGGGCTGTTGTGGGCGAGCAGTACTTC
clone size: once; D gene: -; J gene: TRBJ1-1; V gene: TRBV9; CDR3 protein: CASSPEAQTEAFF; CDR3 DNA: TGTGCCAGCAGCCCCGAAGCGCAGACCGAAGCTTTCTTT
clone size: -; D gene: -; J gene: TRBJ2-7; V gene: TRBV5-1; CDR3 protein: CASSIGPKDYEQYF; CDR3 DNA: TGCGCCAGCAGCATTGGACCCAAGGACTACGAGCAGTACTTC
clone size: -; D gene: -; J gene: TRBJ2-7; V gene: TRBV28; CDR3 protein: CATGGGPRGDEQYF; CDR3 DNA: TGTGCCACCGGAGGGGGCCCACGTGGGGACGAGCAGTACTTC
clone size: -; D gene: TRBD2; J gene: TRBJ2-7; V gene: TRBV6-5; CDR3 protein: CASRLTSGNPYEQYF; CDR3 DNA: TGTGCCAGCAGATTGACTAGCGGTAATCCCTACGAGCAGTACTTC
clone size: -; D gene: -; J gene: TRBJ2-1; V gene: TRBV5-5; CDR3 protein: CASSFWQGVGDEQFF; CDR3 DNA: TGTGCCAGCAGCTTTTGGCAGGGAGTTGGAGATGAGCAGTTCTTC
clone size: -; D gene: -; J gene: TRBJ2-2; V gene: TRBV5-8; CDR3 protein: CAYLGGKRVTGELFF; CDR3 DNA: TGTGCCTATCTGGGGGGAAAGCGGGTCACCGGGGAGCTGTTTTTT
clone size: -; D gene: -; J gene: TRBJ2-7; V gene: TRBV5-1; CDR3 protein: CASSPLSERPAYEQYF; CDR3 DNA: TGCGCCAGCAGCCCCCTGTCAGAGCGGCCAGCCTACGAGCAGTACTTC
clone size: -; D gene: TRBD1; J gene: TRBJ2-2; V gene: TRBV2; CDR3 protein: CASRTGSAYTGELFF; CDR3 DNA: TGTGCCAGCAGGACAGGGTCAGCGTACACCGGGGAGCTGTTTTTT
clone size: -; D gene: TRBD1; J gene: TRBJ1-6; V gene: TRBV14; CDR3 protein: CASSHRTGAAPLHF; CDR3 DNA: TGTGCCAGCAGCCACAGGACAGGGGCCGCACCCCTCCACTTT
clone size: -; D gene: TRBD1; J gene: TRBJ1-5; V gene: TRBV15; CDR3 protein: CATSGAGTGRNQPQHF; CDR3 DNA: TGTGCCACCTCAGGGGCCGGGACAGGGCGCAATCAGCCCCAGCATTTT
clone size: -; D gene: -; J gene: TRBJ2-1; V gene: TRBV13; CDR3 protein: CASSLGLARSSYNEQFF; CDR3 DNA: TGTGCCAGCAGCTTAGGCCTAGCCAGGAGCTCCTACAATGAGCAGTTCTTC
clone size: -; D gene: TRBD2; J gene: TRBJ2-3; V gene: TRBV2; CDR3 protein: CASRPTSASTDTQYF; CDR3 DNA: TGTGCCAGCCGGCCGACTAGCGCGTCCACAGATACGCAGTATTTT
clone size: once; D gene: TRBD2; J gene: TRBJ2-1; V gene: TRBV4-2; CDR3 protein: CASSQELAGPSSYNEQFF; CDR3 DNA: TGTGCCAGCAGCCAAGAACTAGCGGGTCCGAGCTCCTACAATGAGCAGTTCTTC
clone size: -; D gene: -; J gene: TRBJ2-2; V gene: TRBV27; CDR3 protein: CASRRRESNGELFF; CDR3 DNA: TGTGCCAGCAGGCGTCGGGAGTCGAACGGGGAGCTGTTTTTT
clone size: -; D gene: -; J gene: TRBJ2-2; V gene: TRBV5-1; CDR3 protein: CASSLEGLLGGELFF; CDR3 DNA: TGCGCCAGCAGCTTGGAAGGGCTCCTGGGCGGGGAGCTGTTTTTT
clone size: -; D gene: TRBD1; J gene: TRBJ1-2; V gene: TRBV28; CDR3 protein: CASSSDRVAPNYGYTF; CDR3 DNA: TGTGCCAGCAGCTCGGACAGGGTCGCGCCTAACTATGGCTACACCTTC
clone size: -; D gene: -; J gene: TRBJ2-5; V gene: TRBV6-1; CDR3 protein: CASSGQKNRQETQYF; CDR3 DNA: TGTGCCAGCAGTGGACAGAAAAACCGCCAAGAGACCCAGTACTTC
clone size: -; D gene: -; J gene: TRBJ2-7; V gene: TRBV19; CDR3 protein: CASSIGLGAYEQYF; CDR3 DNA: TGTGCCAGTAGTATTGGTTTGGGGGCCTACGAGCAGTACTTC
clone size: -; D gene: -; J gene: TRBJ2-7; V gene: TRBV11-2; CDR3 protein: CASSLFPEMGYEQYF; CDR3 DNA: TGTGCCAGCAGCTTATTCCCGGAGATGGGGTACGAGCAGTACTTC
clone size: few; D gene: TRBD1; J gene: TRBJ1-2; V gene: TRBV15; CDR3 protein: CATSRDRNLYGYTF; CDR3 DNA: TGTGCCACCAGCCGGGACAGGAACCTCTATGGCTACACCTTC
clone size: -; D gene: -; J gene: TRBJ1-2; V gene: TRBV4-3; CDR3 protein: CASSQELSGSYGYTF; CDR3 DNA: TGCGCCAGCAGCCAAGAGCTATCCGGGTCCTATGGCTACACCTTC
clone size: -; D gene: TRBD1; J gene: TRBJ1-1; V gene: TRBV27; CDR3 protein: CASSFHRGVNTEAFF; CDR3 DNA: TGTGCCAGCAGTTTCCACAGGGGGGTGAACACTGAAGCTTTCTTT
clone size: once; D gene: -; J gene: TRBJ2-1; V gene: TRBV19; CDR3 protein: CASSEKLAIVLDEQFF; CDR3 DNA: TGTGCCAGTAGTGAAAAACTAGCCATTGTTTTGGATGAGCAGTTCTTC
clone size: -; D gene: -; J gene: TRBJ2-3; V gene: TRBV15; CDR3 protein: CATSGDSTDTQYF; CDR3 DNA: TGTGCCACCAGCGGGGATAGCACAGATACGCAGTATTTT